This is a list of T cell receptor beta chains from one sample in a study of blood T cell repertoires in COVID-19. The assay was immunoSEQ multiplex PCR, and TCRdb's table has in-frame clones only and misses some. The sample gives 100,000 to 130,000 clones, 80% to 85% of which show up once; 4% to 5.5% is in the top ten. The source material was peripheral blood. The receptor set was obtained from a man aged 70-80 years with acute or convalescent COVID-19. The CDR3 runs from the conserved cysteine through the conserved F or W. The D gene is left open where the match is weak. Where a row states a size, it is once, few, many or the class of an expanded clone; other rows omit it.

j_call | d_call | clone_size | v_call | cdr3_nt | cdr3_aa
TRBJ2-6 | NA | NA | TRBV7-3 | TGTGCCAGCAGCTTATCGGCCAGGGTAGCTGGGGCCAACGTCCTGACTTTC | CASSLSARVAGANVLTF
TRBJ1-3 | NA | NA | TRBV20-1 | TGCAGTGCTAGTGGTAGTGGAAACACCATATATTTT | CSASGSGNTIYF
TRBJ1-2 | NA | NA | TRBV5-4 | TGTGCCAGCAGCGAATCTCAGGGGTTAGGCTATGGCTACACCTTC | CASSESQGLGYGYTF
TRBJ1-1 | TRBD1 | NA | TRBV28 | TGTGCCAGCAGCGTCCCGGGACAGGGGGCTGTATCTGAAGCTTTCTTT | CASSVPGQGAVSEAFF
TRBJ2-7 | TRBD1 | NA | TRBV9 | TGTGCCAGCAGCGTAGGGACAGGACTCTACGAGCAGTACTTC | CASSVGTGLYEQYF
TRBJ2-7 | TRBD2 | NA | TRBV5-8 | TGTGCCAGCAGCTTGTGGGAGGGTTTTTACGAGCAGTACTTC | CASSLWEGFYEQYF
TRBJ2-5 | TRBD2 | once | TRBV19 | TGTGCCAGTAGGGGACTAGCGGTAGAGACCCAGTACTTC | CASRGLAVETQYF
TRBJ1-2 | NA | few | TRBV10-3 | TGTGCCATCAGAAACAGAAACTATGGCTACACCTTC | CAIRNRNYGYTF
TRBJ2-5 | NA | NA | TRBV5-8 | TGTGCCAGCAGTACGCAGGGGATCCACCAAGAGACCCAGTACTTC | CASSTQGIHQETQYF
TRBJ2-7 | TRBD1 | NA | TRBV15 | TGTGCCACCAGCAGAGATCTTCGGACAGGGGGATCCTACGAGCAGTACTTC | CATSRDLRTGGSYEQYF
TRBJ2-2 | NA | NA | TRBV21-1 | TGTGCCAGCAGCAAATCGGCTAGCGGGGATTCGAACACCGGGGAGCTGTTTTTT | CASSKSASGDSNTGELFF
TRBJ1-2 | TRBD1 | NA | TRBV19 | TGTGCCAGTAGTCCCTGGACAGGGGCTCTTAATACTAACTATGGCTACACCTTC | CASSPWTGALNTNYGYTF
TRBJ1-1 | TRBD1 | NA | TRBV2 | TGTGCCAGCAGTAGACAGGGGTTGAACACTGAAGCTTTCTTT | CASSRQGLNTEAFF
TRBJ1-1 | NA | few | TRBV2 | TGTGCCAGCAGTATTACGAGGCAGAGGAACACTGAAGCTTTCTTT | CASSITRQRNTEAFF
TRBJ1-1 | NA | NA | TRBV9 | TGTGCCAGCAAAAAACACGAGGACACTGAAGCTTTCTTT | CASKKHEDTEAFF
TRBJ1-1 | TRBD1 | few | TRBV19 | TGTGCCAGTATGTTGATGACAGGGGCGGACACTGAAGCTTTCTTT | CASMLMTGADTEAFF
TRBJ1-6 | TRBD1 | NA | TRBV19 | TGTGCCACCGGACTGGGACAGAGAAATTCACCCCTCCACTTT | CATGLGQRNSPLHF
TRBJ1-4 | NA | NA | TRBV18 | TGTGCCAGCTCACCAGAGGGTGGGAGAAATGAAAAACTGTTTTTT | CASSPEGGRNEKLFF
TRBJ2-5 | TRBD2 | NA | TRBV7-9 | TGTGCCAGCAGCTTACGGACTAGCGCTACCAGAGAGACCCAGTACTTC | CASSLRTSATRETQYF
TRBJ2-7 | TRBD1 | NA | TRBV4-1 | TGCGCCAGCAGCCAAGGGACCGGGACAGGGGGATACTACGAGCAGTACTTC | CASSQGTGTGGYYEQYF
TRBJ1-4 | NA | few | TRBV13 | TGTGCCAGCAGCTTCAGGGATCTCGGTGAAAAACTGTTTTTT | CASSFRDLGEKLFF
TRBJ1-1 | NA | NA | TRBV6-5 | TGTGCCAGCAGGGGGCAGCCGAACACTGAAGCTTTCTTT | CASRGQPNTEAFF
TRBJ1-2 | NA | NA | TRBV2 | TGTGCCAGCAGCGGTTCGGAGGCCTATGGCTACACCTTC | CASSGSEAYGYTF
TRBJ1-5 | TRBD1 | NA | TRBV27 | TGTGCCAGCAGTTTCTCAGGGGGTTTTAGCAATCAGCCCCAGCATTTT | CASSFSGGFSNQPQHF
TRBJ2-5 | TRBD1 | NA | TRBV13 | TGTGCCAGCAGCTTAGGGGACAGGGGAGCAGAGACCCAGTACTTC | CASSLGDRGAETQYF
TRBJ2-2 | NA | NA | TRBV6-5 | TGTGCCAGCAGTAAGACTCTCACCGGGGAGCTGTTTTTT | CASSKTLTGELFF
TRBJ2-7 | NA | NA | TRBV27 | TGTGCCAGCAGAAGATACCGGGACACCCGGACCTACGAGCAGTACTTC | CASRRYRDTRTYEQYF
TRBJ2-2 | NA | NA | TRBV9 | TGTGCCAGCAGCGGTGGGCTGACGACCGGGGAGCTGTTTTTT | CASSGGLTTGELFF
TRBJ1-4 | NA | NA | TRBV5-1 | TGCGCCAGCAGCTTGGGAGGGTTTGCAACTAATGAAAAACTGTTTTTT | CASSLGGFATNEKLFF
TRBJ2-7 | TRBD2 | NA | TRBV25-1 | TGTGCCAGCACCTTCGCGGGGGGGGCAGACTACGAGCAGTACTTC | CASTFAGGADYEQYF
TRBJ1-2 | NA | NA | TRBV7-6 | TGTGCCAGCAGTTCAAGCCCCGGACATCACTATGGCTACACCTTC | CASSSSPGHHYGYTF
TRBJ1-2 | TRBD1 | NA | TRBV5-1 | TGCGCCAGCAGCTTTAACAGGGGAGAGGTCTATGGCTACACCTTC | CASSFNRGEVYGYTF
TRBJ1-1 | NA | NA | TRBV12-3/TRBV12-4 | TGTGCCAGCAGTTCTAGACCGATCCGAGCTTTCTTT | CASSSRPIRAFF
TRBJ2-1 | TRBD2 | NA | TRBV5-6 | TGTGCCAGCAGCTTGCCGGGACTAGTCTCTAATGAGCAGTTCTTC | CASSLPGLVSNEQFF
TRBJ1-1 | NA | NA | TRBV11-2 | TGTGCCAGCAGCTTAGAAGGACAGATCACCACTGAAGCTTTCTTT | CASSLEGQITTEAFF
TRBJ2-7 | NA | NA | TRBV7-8 | TGTGCCAGCAGCTTTGGGCGAGCTTACGAGCAGTACTTC | CASSFGRAYEQYF
TRBJ1-1 | TRBD1 | NA | TRBV6-5 | TGTGCCAGCAGGGGACAGGGGGCAATTGCTGAAGCTTTCTTT | CASRGQGAIAEAFF
TRBJ2-1 | NA | many | TRBV18 | TGTGCCAGCTCCCTCCGGGACGGGGGCAATGAGCAGTTCTTC | CASSLRDGGNEQFF
TRBJ1-6 | TRBD1 | few | TRBV19 | TGTGCCAGTACTCCGGGACAGGGGGGTTTTTCACCCCTCCACTTT | CASTPGQGGFSPLHF
TRBJ2-2 | NA | NA | TRBV5-4 | TGTGCCAGCAGCTTGGGCGGGCCCGGGGAGCTGTTTTTT | CASSLGGPGELFF
TRBJ1-1 | NA | NA | TRBV5-6 | TGTGCCAGCAGCTTGGGCACAGGGTTCACTGAAGCTTTCTTT | CASSLGTGFTEAFF
TRBJ2-2 | NA | NA | TRBV7-2 | TGTGCCAGCAGCTTTCGAGGGGGGAACACCGGGGAGCTGTTTTTT | CASSFRGGNTGELFF
TRBJ1-1 | NA | NA | TRBV30 | TGTGCCTGGAGTGTTAGAGGGGGTAGTACCCAAAAGAACACTGAAGCTTTCTTT | CAWSVRGGSTQKNTEAFF
TRBJ1-6 | NA | NA | TRBV6-5 | TGTGCCAGCAGTCACAGCTCCTATAATTCACCCCTCCACTTT | CASSHSSYNSPLHF
TRBJ2-2 | NA | NA | TRBV28 | TGTGCCAGCAGTTTAGTACCGGGGTTCGGCGGGGAGCTGTTTTTT | CASSLVPGFGGELFF
TRBJ2-5 | TRBD1 | NA | TRBV11-2 | TGTGCCAGCAAAAGGACAGGGGAGACCCAGTACTTC | CASKRTGETQYF
TRBJ2-3 | TRBD1 | NA | TRBV25-1 | TGTGCCAGCTCGGACAGGCAAGCAGGCACAGATACGCAGTATTTT | CASSDRQAGTDTQYF
TRBJ2-1 | TRBD1 | NA | TRBV6-5 | TGTGCCAGCAAAAAAGGACAGGGGGCGCAGGATGAGCAGTTCTTC | CASKKGQGAQDEQFF
TRBJ2-1 | TRBD2 | NA | TRBV11-2 | TGTGCCAGCAGCCAGACTAGCGGGGGAGGTGAGCAGTTCTTC | CASSQTSGGGEQFF
TRBJ2-7 | NA | NA | TRBV5-1 | TGCGCCAGCAGTCAACCGGGACAACTCTACGAGCAGTACTTC | CASSQPGQLYEQYF
TRBJ1-6 | NA | few | TRBV5-1 | TGCGCCAGCAGCTTTGGGACGGGGGTCTATAATTCACCCCTCCACTTT | CASSFGTGVYNSPLHF